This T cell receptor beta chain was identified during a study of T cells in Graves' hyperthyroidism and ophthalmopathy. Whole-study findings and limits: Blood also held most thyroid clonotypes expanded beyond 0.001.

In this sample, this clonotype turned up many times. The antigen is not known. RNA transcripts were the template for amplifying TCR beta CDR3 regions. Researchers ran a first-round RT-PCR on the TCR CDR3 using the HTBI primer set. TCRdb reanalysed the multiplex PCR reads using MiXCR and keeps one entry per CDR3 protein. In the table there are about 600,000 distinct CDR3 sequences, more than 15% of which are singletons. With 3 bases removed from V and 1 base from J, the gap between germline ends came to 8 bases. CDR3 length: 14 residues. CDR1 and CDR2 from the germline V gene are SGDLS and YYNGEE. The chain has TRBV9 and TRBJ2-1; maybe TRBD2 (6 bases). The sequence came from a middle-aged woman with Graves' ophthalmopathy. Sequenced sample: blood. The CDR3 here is CASSGGLSYNEQFF. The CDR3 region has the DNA TGTGCCAGCAGCGGGGGACTTTCCTACAATGAGCAGTTCTTC. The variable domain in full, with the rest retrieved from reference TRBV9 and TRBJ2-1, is DSGVTQTPKHLITATGQRVTLRCSPRSGDLSVYWYQQSLDQGLQFLIQYYNGEERAKGNILERFSAQQFPDLHSELNLSSLELGDSALYFCASSGGLSYNEQFFGPGTRLTVL.